The source of this TCR beta chain is a study of blood T cell repertoires in COVID-19. Background on the study: Collection of acute and convalescent COVID-19 samples took place in the United States, Italy and Spain.

In terms of age and location, participants ranged from roughly 18 to 100 years and lived in about 25 US areas. Clinical history as reported by participants underpinned cohort assignment. Sequenced by immunoSEQ multiplex PCR; TCRdb stores in-frame clones only, minus some. The sample lists some 260,000 clones; 85% to 95% were seen once. Sequencing input: PBMCs or T cells enriched from blood (not recorded which). This TCR came from a woman aged 18-29 years who had recovered from COVID-19.

The CDR3 region has the DNA TGCGCCAGCAGCTTGGAGTCTAGCGGGGGCTTTAATGAGCAGTTCTTC. Its protein product is CASSLESSGGFNEQFF. The V gene is TRBV5-1, the J gene TRBJ2-1, with 10 bases lining up with TRBD2. Germline V gives CDR1 SGHRS, CDR2 YFSETQ. The junction had 7 bases not matched to a gene; V was cut back by 0 bases and J by 7 bases. The CDR3 sequence is 16 residues long. Using reference TRBV5-1 and TRBJ2-1 for the parts outside the CDR3, the full variable domain is KAGVTQTPRYLIKTRGQQVTLSCSPISGHRSVSWYQQTPGQGLQFLFEYFSETQRNKGNFPGRFSGRQFSNSRSEMNVSTLELGDSALYLCASSLESSGGFNEQFFGPGTRLTVL.